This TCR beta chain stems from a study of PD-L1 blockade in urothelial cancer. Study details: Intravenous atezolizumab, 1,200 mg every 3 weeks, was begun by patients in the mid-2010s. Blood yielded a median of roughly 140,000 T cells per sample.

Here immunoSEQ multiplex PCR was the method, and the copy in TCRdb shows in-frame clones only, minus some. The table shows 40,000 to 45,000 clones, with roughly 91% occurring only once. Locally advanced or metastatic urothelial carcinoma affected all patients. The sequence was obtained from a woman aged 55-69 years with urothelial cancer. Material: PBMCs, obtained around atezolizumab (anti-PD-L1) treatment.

The CDR3 loop reads CASSLEGRGAWEKLFF. In DNA, the CDR3 is TGTGCCAGCAGTTTAGAGGGGCGGGGGGCGTGGGAAAAACTGTTTTTT. The chain has TRBV28 and TRBJ1-4, with D possibly TRBD1 on 6 matching bases. V lost 2 bases, J lost 8 bases, and 18 bases lay in between. Germline CDR1 MDHEN, CDR2 SYDVKM. CDR3 length: 16 amino acids.